A single count supports the clone carrying this T cell receptor (beta chain). Its antigen is not identified. Per germline, CDR1 DFQATT and CDR2 SNEGSKA (reference sequence). Trimming cost V 3 bases and J 1 base, with 13 bases left between them. The CDR3 is 14 residues long. As for treatment: roughly 19 received Ad26.COV2.S at low or high dose, single or two shots; 5 received placebo; per-sample allocation not given. The samples date from day 63 after the first vaccine or placebo injection. This record belongs to a study of Ad26.COV2.S vaccination and SARS-CoV-2 variants. Study overall: Each vaccinee took Ad26.COV2.S intramuscularly, once or twice 56 days apart. Study-wide points: Placebo recipients and vaccine recipients were similar in non-spike TCR breadth.

The protocol was immunoSEQ multiplex PCR, while the TCRdb copy is restricted to in-frame clones and leaves out a portion. The sample lists about 400,000 clones; 85% to 90% were seen once. Source: peripheral blood, taken in a trial of Ad26.COV2.S vaccine versus placebo. The source is a person aged 18-60 years who received the Ad26.COV2.S COVID-19 vaccine or a placebo. The chain employs TRBV20-1 and TRBJ2-7; D may correspond to TRBD1 or TRBD2 (6 bases each). CDR3 loop: CSASYGGPSYEQYF. CDR3 DNA: TGCAGTGCTAGTTACGGGGGCCCATCCTACGAGCAGTACTTC.